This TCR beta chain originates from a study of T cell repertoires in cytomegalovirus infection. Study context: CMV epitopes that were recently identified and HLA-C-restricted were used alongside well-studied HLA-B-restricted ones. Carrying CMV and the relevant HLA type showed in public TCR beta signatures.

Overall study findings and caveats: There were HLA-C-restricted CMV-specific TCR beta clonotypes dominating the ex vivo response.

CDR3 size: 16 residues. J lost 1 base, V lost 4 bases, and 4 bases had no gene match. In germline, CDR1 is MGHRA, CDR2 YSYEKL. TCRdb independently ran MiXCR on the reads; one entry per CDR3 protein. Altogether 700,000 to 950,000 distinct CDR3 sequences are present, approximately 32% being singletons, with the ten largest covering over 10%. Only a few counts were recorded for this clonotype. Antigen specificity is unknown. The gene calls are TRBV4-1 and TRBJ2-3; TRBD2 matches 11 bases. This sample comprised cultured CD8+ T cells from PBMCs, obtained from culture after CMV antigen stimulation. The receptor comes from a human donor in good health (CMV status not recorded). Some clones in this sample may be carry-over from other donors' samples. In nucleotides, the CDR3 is TGCGCCAGCAGCCCGACTAGCGGGGAGCGCACAGATACGCAGTATTTT. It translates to CASSPTSGERTDTQYF.